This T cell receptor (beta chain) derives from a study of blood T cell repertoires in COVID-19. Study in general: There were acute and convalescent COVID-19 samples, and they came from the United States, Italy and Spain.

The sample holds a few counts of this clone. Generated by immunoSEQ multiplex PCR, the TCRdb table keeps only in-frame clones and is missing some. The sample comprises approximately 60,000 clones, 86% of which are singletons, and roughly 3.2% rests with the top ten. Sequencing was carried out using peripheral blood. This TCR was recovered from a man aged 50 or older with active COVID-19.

The CDR3 DNA follows: TGCGCCAGCAGACCTCAGCTGGACTTACACTCCTACGAGCAGTACTTC. Translated, it gives CASRPQLDLHSYEQYF. This rearrangement joins TRBV5-1 to TRBJ2-7; a weak D match, TRBD2 (5 bases). Germline assignment: CDR1 SGHRS and CDR2 YFSETQ. CDR3 length equals 16 residues. The V gene lost 5 bases and the J gene lost 0 bases, with 18 bases spanning the gap.